These 9 T cell receptor beta chains were all obtained from the same sample, sequenced in a study of OX40 agonist ivuxolimab in advanced cancers. The protocol was immunoSEQ multiplex PCR, while the TCRdb copy is restricted to in-frame clones and leaves out a portion. The sample holds almost 70,000 clones, 90% to 95% seen once. Source: CD4+ or CD8+ T cells sorted from blood, taken in a trial of the OX40 agonist ivuxolimab. All receptors come from an adult with an advanced solid tumor such as melanoma, head and neck, liver or kidney cancer.

Only one count was recorded for this clone. The gene calls are TRBV11-2 and TRBJ2-7; TRBD2 might be the D (6 bases). Deletions cut 1 base from V and 7 bases from J, with 14 bases between. This CDR3 contains 14 residues. Germline V gene sequence: CDR1 SGHAT, CDR2 FQNNGV. CDR3 sequence (DNA): TGTGCCAGCAGCTTAGCGAGGCTAGCGCGTGAGCAGTACTTC. Its protein is CASSLARLAREQYF.

V and J are TRBV19 and TRBJ1-1, with no clear D. The CDR3 length is 14 residues. Deletions cut 0 bases from V and 1 base from J, with 6 bases between. Per germline, CDR1 LNHDA and CDR2 SQIVND (reference sequence). The CDR3 is CASSIEARNTEAFF. The CDR3 coding sequence is TGTGCCAGTAGTATAGAAGCCCGGAACACTGAAGCTTTCTTT.

The chain joins TRBV2 to TRBJ2-7, with 11 bases identical to TRBD1. After removal of 11 bases from V and 5 bases from J, the junction contained 8 bases not matched to a gene. Germline V gene sequence: CDR1 SNHLY, CDR2 FYNNEI. The CDR3 loop spans 13 amino acids. The chain's CDR3 is CAEGGDRGNEQYF. DNA for the CDR3: TGTGCCGAAGGGGGGGACAGGGGGAACGAGCAGTACTTC.

This clone was detected only a few times. The chain has TRBV5-1 and TRBJ2-5; 7 bases fit TRBD2. Germline V gene sequence: CDR1 SGHRS, CDR2 YFSETQ. The CDR3 has 14 amino acids. V was pared by 1 base and J by 5 bases, with 5 bases of the junction left unmatched. The CDR3 DNA sequence: TGCGCCAGCAGCTTGATGGGGGAGGGGGAGACCCAGTACTTC. This encodes CASSLMGEGETQYF.

The J gene is TRBJ2-7, the V gene TRBV6-1; a possible D gene is TRBD1 (6 bases). The CDR3 is 16 amino acids. In germline, CDR1 is MNHNS, CDR2 SASEGT. Trimming shortened V by 3 bases and J by 4 bases, and 19 bases separated the two germline ends. The CDR3 nucleotides read TGTGCCAGCAGTGATCTAGGAACAGGGAGAAGGTACGAGCAGTACTTC. Its protein product is CASSDLGTGRRYEQYF.

This chain joins TRBV5-1 and TRBJ1-2; unclear D gene. Germline values: CDR1 SGHRS, CDR2 YFSETQ. This CDR3 is 14 amino acids long. With 4 bases removed from V and 5 bases from J, the gap between germline ends came to 15 bases. For the CDR3, the DNA is TGCGCCAGCAGCCCGGAAGGCGGAGCATATGGCTACACCTTC. Its protein is CASSPEGGAYGYTF. The full variable domain, in which reference TRBV5-1 and TRBJ1-2 provide the parts outside the CDR3, is KAGVTQTPRYLIKTRGQQVTLSCSPISGHRSVSWYQQTPGQGLQFLFEYFSETQRNKGNFPGRFSGRQFSNSRSEMNVSTLELGDSALYLCASSPEGGAYGYTFGSGTRLTVV.

The chain carries TRBV6-1 and TRBJ2-5, with D perhaps assigned TRBD1 or TRBD2 (5 bases each). This CDR3 region has 14 residues. Germline CDR1 and CDR2: MNHNS and SASEGT. The V end lost 7 bases, the J end lost 4 bases, and 16 bases lay between the germline ends. The DNA for the CDR3 is TGTGCCAGCAACCTCCCCGGGACGGGAGAGACCCAGTACTTC. It codes for CASNLPGTGETQYF.

This clone was detected only once. The chain links TRBV29-1 to TRBJ2-1, with a weak D call TRBD2 (6 bases). The CDR3 covers 13 residues. Germline values: CDR1 SQVTM, CDR2 ANQGSEA. V was clipped by 7 bases and J by 5 bases, with 15 bases between them. CDR3 region: CSGGVRWDNEQFF. The CDR3 DNA follows: TGCAGCGGGGGGGTCCGGTGGGACAATGAGCAGTTCTTC.

J is TRBJ2-7 and V is TRBV7-8; possibly TRBD2 for D (6 bases). This CDR3 spans 15 amino acids. Looked up from germline, CDR1 is SGHVS and CDR2 is FQNEAQ. V gave up 0 bases and J gave up 1 base, with 10 bases separating them. The CDR3 nucleotides are TGTGCCAGCAGCTTAGCGGGAGGAGATTCCTACGAGCAGTACTTC. Encoded protein: CASSLAGGDSYEQYF.